A selection of T cell receptor beta chains follows, all from one sample in a study of beta chain features in type 1 diabetes. Sequencing used immunoSEQ multiplex PCR; TCRdb keeps in-frame clones, though not all of them. The sample yields under 250,000 clones, approximately 10% seen once. What was sequenced was central memory CD4+ T cells from blood. The origin of the receptors is a man younger than 35 in good health. Both conserved end residues are trimmed from each CDR3.

J gene	V gene	CDR3 protein
TRBJ1-2	TRBV10-3	AISGVGRENEGYT
TRBJ1-1	TRBV29-1	SVRVTASGEAF
TRBJ2-3	TRBV29-1	SVEGRGVDTQY
TRBJ1-4	TRBV25-1	ASSEWTLYNEKLF
TRBJ1-1	TRBV6-1	ASSVTQTTEAF
TRBJ2-7	TRBV29-1	SVGTGYEQY
TRBJ1-3	TRBV30	AWSTTGQSRTIY
TRBJ2-1	TRBV4-3	ASSLREGRNEQF
TRBJ2-7	TRBV6-6	AISRRPEQY
TRBJ2-7	TRBV29-1	SVGVLAGAYEQY
TRBJ2-7	TRBV5-4	ASSSSPSNEQY
.	TRBV7-2	ASSLSDRNYEQY
TRBJ2-3	TRBV6-5	ASSYSGHSTDTQY
TRBJ2-7	TRBV4-3	ASSRDLAYEQY
TRBJ2-7	TRBV7-9	ASSLSPAAQYEQY
TRBJ2-1	TRBV7-9	ASSLEVTYNEQF
TRBJ2-7	TRBV7-2	ASSPRQYEQY
TRBJ2-3	TRBV18	ASSRDLPSTDTQY
TRBJ2-7	TRBV7-9	ASTQGGVYEQY
TRBJ2-5	TRBV7-2	ASSLESASGGETQY
.	TRBV30	AWNPGSYEQY
TRBJ1-2	TRBV29-1	SVAHLNYGYT
TRBJ2-5	TRBV4-1	ASSQVSAGGRETQY
TRBJ1-2	TRBV30	ASNWASGYGYT
TRBJ2-3	TRBV2	ASRATTSLDTQY
TRBJ2-5	TRBV25-1	ASTPWEGETQY
TRBJ2-5	TRBV15	ATSTTTGTQETQY
TRBJ2-2	TRBV13	ASRQPGAGDTGELF
TRBJ2-7	TRBV5-1	ASSFVLAGDEQY
TRBJ2-1	TRBV29-1	SVESGGSEQF
TRBJ2-3	TRBV6-6	ASSGLAFGADTQY
TRBJ2-5	TRBV5-4	ASSLTSGSPETQY
TRBJ1-1	TRBV5-1	ASSRRQGGNTEAF
TRBJ2-3	TRBV6-6	ASSGRTRNTQY
TRBJ2-3	TRBV2	ASRRTSGRGDTQY
TRBJ2-7	TRBV19	ASSLGHSDYEQY
TRBJ2-5	TRBV7-7	ASSLPGQETQY
TRBJ1-2	TRBV10-3	AISDQGLGYT
TRBJ2-5	TRBV29-1	SVPTGGETQY
TRBJ2-7	TRBV18	ASSQSEGWYEQY
TRBJ1-5	TRBV28	ASSPRQGVSNQPQH
TRBJ2-7	TRBV11-2	ASSLDRGPPTKQY
TRBJ1-3	TRBV29-1	SVVTSGNTIY
TRBJ2-5	TRBV28	ASSGRTQY
TRBJ1-4	TRBV4-1	ASSPVGAREKLF
TRBJ2-3	TRBV5-1	ASSSITGAFADTQY
TRBJ2-1	TRBV15	ATSRKLTSLPDNEQF
TRBJ2-1	TRBV14	ASSPAGLAGVHEQF
TRBJ1-2	TRBV7-2	ASSPYTYGYT
TRBJ2-7	TRBV14	ASSQPGRDEQY
TRBJ2-2	TRBV29-1	SVQAVGGGELF
TRBJ2-3	TRBV4-2	ASSLKEPTTDTQY
TRBJ2-5	TRBV9	ASSRLVQETQY
TRBJ2-2	TRBV10-1	ASSGTRIGELF
TRBJ2-3	TRBV5-1	ASSQQGGADTQY
TRBJ2-2	TRBV5-6	ASTLTVTGELF
TRBJ2-1	TRBV28	ASKPGLAGVNYEQF